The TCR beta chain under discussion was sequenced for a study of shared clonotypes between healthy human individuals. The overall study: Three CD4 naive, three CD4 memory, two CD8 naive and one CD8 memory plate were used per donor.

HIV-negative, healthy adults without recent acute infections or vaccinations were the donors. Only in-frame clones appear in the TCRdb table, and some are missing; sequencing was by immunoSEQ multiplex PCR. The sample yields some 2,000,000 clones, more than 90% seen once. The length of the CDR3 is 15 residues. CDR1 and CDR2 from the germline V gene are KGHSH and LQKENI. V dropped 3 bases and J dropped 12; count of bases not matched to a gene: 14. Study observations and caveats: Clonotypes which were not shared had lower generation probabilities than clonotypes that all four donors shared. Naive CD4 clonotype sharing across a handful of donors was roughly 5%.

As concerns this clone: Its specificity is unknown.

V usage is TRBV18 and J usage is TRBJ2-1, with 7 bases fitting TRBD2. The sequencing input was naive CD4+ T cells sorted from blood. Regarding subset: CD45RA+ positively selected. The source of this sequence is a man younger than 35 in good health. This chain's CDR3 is CASSPSGKVSMGQFF. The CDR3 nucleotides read TGTGCCAGCTCACCGAGCGGGAAGGTCTCTATGGGGCAGTTCTTC.